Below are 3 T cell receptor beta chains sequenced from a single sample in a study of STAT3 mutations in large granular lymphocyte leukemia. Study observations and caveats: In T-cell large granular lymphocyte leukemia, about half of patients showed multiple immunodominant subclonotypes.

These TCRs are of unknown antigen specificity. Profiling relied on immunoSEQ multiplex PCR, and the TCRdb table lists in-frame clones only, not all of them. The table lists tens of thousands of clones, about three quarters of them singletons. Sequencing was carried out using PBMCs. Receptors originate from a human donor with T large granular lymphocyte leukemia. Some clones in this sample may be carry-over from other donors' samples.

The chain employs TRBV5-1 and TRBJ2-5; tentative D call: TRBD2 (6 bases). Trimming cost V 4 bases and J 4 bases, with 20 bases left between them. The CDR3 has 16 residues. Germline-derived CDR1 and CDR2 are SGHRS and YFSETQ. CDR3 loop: CASSGYLAGMRETQYF. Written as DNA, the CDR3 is TGCGCCAGCAGCGGCTACTTGGCGGGGATGCGAGAGACCCAGTACTTC.

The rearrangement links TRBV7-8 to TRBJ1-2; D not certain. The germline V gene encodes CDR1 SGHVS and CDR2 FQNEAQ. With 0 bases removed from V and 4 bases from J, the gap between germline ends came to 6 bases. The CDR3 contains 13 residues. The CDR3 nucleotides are TGTGCCAGCAGCTTAGCAGGGCCCTATGGCTACACCTTC. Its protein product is CASSLAGPYGYTF.

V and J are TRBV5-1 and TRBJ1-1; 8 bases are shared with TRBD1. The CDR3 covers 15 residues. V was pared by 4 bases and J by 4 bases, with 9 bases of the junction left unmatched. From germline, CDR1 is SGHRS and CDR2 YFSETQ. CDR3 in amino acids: CASSRTGGRATEAFF. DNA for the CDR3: TGCGCCAGCAGCCGAACAGGGGGAAGGGCCACTGAAGCTTTCTTT.